One and the same sample provided the 28 T cell receptor beta chains below, sequenced in a study of OX40 agonist ivuxolimab in advanced cancers. Using immunoSEQ multiplex PCR, the repertoire was profiled, and TCRdb retains in-frame clones only, with some absent. Here the sample spans tens of thousands of clones, about 79% being singletons. Sequenced here: CD4+ or CD8+ T cells sorted from blood, sampled in a trial of the OX40 agonist ivuxolimab. The receptors come from an adult with an advanced solid tumor such as melanoma, head and neck, liver or kidney cancer.

The rearrangement joins TRBV11-3 to TRBJ1-1; D is perhaps TRBD1 (6 bases). This CDR3 is built from 14 residues. The V end lost 5 bases, the J end lost 7 bases, and 17 bases lay between the germline ends. The germline V gene encodes CDR1 SGHNT and CDR2 YENEEA. This CDR3 is CASSAGGRSGEAFF. The CDR3 DNA reads TGTGCCAGCAGCGCGGGGGGCCGGTCGGGTGAAGCTTTCTTT.

This chain connects TRBV4-3 to TRBJ1-4; TRBD1 might be the D (5 bases). This CDR3 has 18 amino acids. Germline V gene lookup returns CDR1 LGHNA and CDR2 YSLEER. Deletions cut 0 bases from V and 5 bases from J, with 19 bases between. This chain's CDR3 is CASSQELGWGRENEKLFF. The CDR3 DNA reads TGCGCCAGCAGCCAAGAATTAGGTTGGGGGAGGGAAAATGAAAAACTGTTTTTT.

The V and J genes are TRBV2 and TRBJ1-6, with D maybe TRBD1 (6 bases). The CDR3 is made up of 15 amino acids. The germline CDR1 and CDR2 sequences are SNHLY and FYNNEI. V was cut by 4 bases and J by 13 bases, with 20 bases left in between. The CDR3 DNA is TGTGCCAGCAGTGTCGACAGGACCTTGGGTGCCCCCCTCCACTTT. It encodes CASSVDRTLGAPLHF.

This clone came up a few times. At one boundary the junction diverges from the germline segment, which might be a read error. CDR3 sequence (DNA): TGTGCCAGCAGCTCGGGACGGGGAGAGCCGTTCTTC. It yields the protein CASSSGRGEPFF. The J gene is TRBJ2-1, the V gene TRBV5-4, with D perhaps matching TRBD1 or TRBD2 (5 bases each). The germline gives CDR1 SGHNT, CDR2 YYREEE (reference sequence). The CDR3 extends over 12 amino acids.

J is TRBJ1-4 and V is TRBV27; weak D call: TRBD1 (5 bases). Trimming removed 5 bases from V and 8 bases from J, with 15 bases in between. Germline V gene lookup returns CDR1 MNHEY and CDR2 SMNVEV (reference sequence). CDR3 length: 14 residues. CDR3 in amino acids: CASSRLGTDEKLFF. In DNA form, the CDR3 reads TGTGCCAGCAGTCGTCTTGGGACCGACGAAAAACTGTTTTTT.

CDR3 protein: CASRPTGRSTEAFF. DNA of the CDR3: TGTGCCAGCAGACCAACAGGGCGTAGCACTGAAGCTTTCTTT. This sequence joins TRBV28 and TRBJ1-1, with D possibly TRBD1 on 6 matching bases. Trimming took 6 bases from V and 4 from J, leaving 15 bases between them. The CDR3 loop spans 14 amino acids. The germline V gene has CDR1 MDHEN and CDR2 SYDVKM.

The CDR3 bases are TGTGCCAGCAGCTTAGAACAGGGCGCTTCCTATAGCAATCAGCCCCAGCATTTT. This encodes CASSLEQGASYSNQPQHF. The chain carries TRBV11-3 and TRBJ1-5; D is perhaps TRBD1 (6 bases). The germline CDR1 and CDR2 sequences are SGHNT and YENEEA. The CDR3 consists of 18 residues. V was shortened by 0 bases and J by 0 bases, with 15 bases between the two germline ends. The full variable domain, with the rest looked up from reference TRBV11-3 and TRBJ1-5, is EAGVVQSPRYKIIEKKQPVAFWCNPISGHNTLYWYLQNLGQGPELLIRYENEEAVDDSQLPKDRFSAERLKGVDSTLKIQPAELGDSAVYLCASSLEQGASYSNQPQHFGDGTRLSIL.

The chain carries TRBV15 and TRBJ2-7; D is possibly TRBD1 (5 bases). The CDR3 totals 15 residues. Per the germline V gene, CDR1 is LNHNV and CDR2 is YYDKDF (reference sequence). V was shortened by 0 bases and J by 2 bases, with 11 bases between the two germline ends. The CDR3: CATSRDLKGPYEQYF. CDR3 nucleotide sequence: TGTGCCACCAGCAGAGATCTTAAGGGGCCCTACGAGCAGTACTTC. Full variable domain (remainder filled in from reference TRBV15 and TRBJ2-7): DAMVIQNPRYQVTQFGKPVTLSCSQTLNHNVMYWYQQKSSQAPKLLFHYYDKDFNNEADTPDNFQSRRPNTSFCFLDIRSPGLGDTAMYLCATSRDLKGPYEQYFGPGTRLTVT.

Of note for this clone: At one end the junction does not follow the germline gene, possibly because of a read error. In the same sample, other DNA sequences code for this CDR3. CDR3 nucleotides: TGTGCCATCAGGCAGACATTTGGGTATGGCTACACCTTT. Protein sequence: CAIRQTFGYGYTF. The rearrangement links TRBV10-3 to TRBJ1-2; D is unclear. This CDR3 has 13 residues. Per germline, CDR1 ENHRY and CDR2 SYGVKD.

The CDR3 nucleotides read TGTGCCAGCAGTAAAAGACCGGGGGGTAATGAAAAACTGTTTTTT. Residues: CASSKRPGGNEKLFF. The chain couples TRBV28 to TRBJ1-4, with a possible D match to TRBD1 (5 bases). CDR1 is MDHEN and CDR2 is SYDVKM in the germline V gene. This CDR3 contains 15 residues. V was cut by 5 bases and J by 4 bases, with 14 bases left in between.

The chain carries TRBV10-3 and TRBJ1-5, with 10 positions matching TRBD1. After removal of 7 bases from V and 7 bases from J, the junction contained 10 bases not matched to a gene. The CDR3 runs to 15 residues. Looked up from germline, CDR1 is ENHRY and CDR2 is SYGVKD. CDR3 sequence (DNA): TGTGCCATCATCCGGAGGGACAGGGGTGTGCAGCCCCAGCATTTT. Encoded protein: CAIIRRDRGVQPQHF.

The chain has TRBV6-5 and TRBJ1-5; D gene ambiguous. The V end was cut by 7 bases, the J end by 5 bases, with 15 bases between. The CDR3 is 14 residues long. Germline V gene lookup returns CDR1 MNHEY and CDR2 SVGAGI. CDR3 in amino acids: CASKDPVDYQPQHF. CDR3 DNA sequence: TGTGCCAGCAAGGACCCAGTCGATTATCAGCCCCAGCATTTT.

The chain is built from TRBV6-6 and TRBJ2-5, with D unclear. The end of the DNA is better explained by TRBJ2-7, so the J call may be wrong. Germline V gives CDR1 MNHNY, CDR2 SVGAGI (reference sequence). The CDR3 runs 15 residues. This CDR3 is CASSLLPSETYEQYF. CDR3 DNA sequence: TGTGCCAGCAGTTTATTGCCAAGCGAAACATACGAGCAGTACTTC.

This chain links TRBV7-8 with TRBJ1-1, with 10 bases lining up with TRBD1. The CDR3 contains 13 residues. Unmatched junction bases numbered 4, after V lost 7 bases and J lost 5 bases. CDR1 is SGHVS and CDR2 is FQNEAQ in the germline V gene. CDR3: CASTMDRGTEAFF. In DNA form, the CDR3 reads TGTGCCAGCACCATGGACAGGGGGACTGAAGCTTTCTTT.

The rearrangement uses TRBV11-2 and TRBJ1-2; D is undetermined. V was shortened by 4 bases and J by 2 bases, with 8 bases between the two germline ends. The CDR3 covers 13 residues. Germline CDR1 and CDR2: SGHAT and FQNNGV. CDR3 nucleotide sequence: TGTGCCAGCAGCTCCGGACCGAACTATGGCTACACCTTC. Its protein is CASSSGPNYGYTF.

This clone was seen once. This chain joins TRBV6-1 and TRBJ1-2; unclear D gene. Germline V CDR1 and CDR2: MNHNS, SASEGT. Between the trimmed V and J ends, which lost 7 bases and 4 bases, there was a span of 10 bases. The CDR3 extends over 12 amino acids. CDR3 sequence: CASTLHGYGYTF. DNA for the CDR3: TGTGCCAGCACCTTGCATGGCTATGGCTACACCTTC.

The chain links TRBV9 to TRBJ1-2; 7 bases agree with TRBD1. The CDR3 is 15 residues long. Germline V gene sequence: CDR1 SGDLS, CDR2 YYNGEE. Trimming cost V 3 bases and J 0 bases; bases outside gene matches: 5. The CDR3 protein is CASSAGQSANYGYTF. DNA of the CDR3: TGTGCCAGCAGCGCGGGACAGTCAGCTAACTATGGCTACACCTTC.

The J gene is TRBJ2-5, the V gene TRBV2; D is ambiguous. The V end was cut by 2 bases, the J end by 2 bases, with 6 bases between. CDR3 length: 13 amino acids. Germline V CDR1 and CDR2: SNHLY, FYNNEI. The CDR3 nucleotides read TGTGCCAGCAGTGAAATTAAACAAGAGACCCAGTACTTC. Amino acid sequence: CASSEIKQETQYF.

The V and J genes are TRBV5-1 and TRBJ2-5; D perhaps matches TRBD2 (5 bases). The CDR3 spans 14 residues. V lost 4 bases and J 4 bases, leaving 14 bases between the germline ends. Per the germline V gene, CDR1 is SGHRS and CDR2 is YFSETQ. CDR3 DNA sequence: TGCGCCAGCAGCGGCAAGGCGAGGGTAGAGACCCAGTACTTC. It specifies CASSGKARVETQYF. Full variable domain (remainder filled in from reference TRBV5-1 and TRBJ2-5): KAGVTQTPRYLIKTRGQQVTLSCSPISGHRSVSWYQQTPGQGLQFLFEYFSETQRNKGNFPGRFSGRQFSNSRSEMNVSTLELGDSALYLCASSGKARVETQYFGPGTRLLVL.

A few counts support this clone. The chain recombines TRBV19 with TRBJ1-2, with D hard to call. Germline CDR1 and CDR2: LNHDA and SQIVND (reference sequence). The CDR3 spans 13 residues. With 0 bases removed from V and 8 bases from J, the gap between germline ends came to 10 bases. The CDR3 loop reads CASSIDRWEGYTF. CDR3 in DNA: TGTGCCAGTAGTATAGATAGGTGGGAAGGCTACACCTTC. The full variable domain, in which reference TRBV19 and TRBJ1-2 provide the parts outside the CDR3, is DGGITQSPKYLFRKEGQNVTLSCEQNLNHDAMYWYRQDPGQGLRLIYYSQIVNDFQKGDIAEGYSVSREKKESFPLTVTSAQKNPTAFYLCASSIDRWEGYTFGSGTRLTVV.

The chain uses TRBV18 and TRBJ2-7; perhaps TRBD1 as D (5 bases). The CDR3 has 14 amino acids. CDR1 is KGHSH, CDR2 LQKENI, per germline. Trimming took off 1 base at V and 6 bases at J, with 13 bases between the two ends. The DNA of the CDR3 is TGTGCCAGCTCACCACGGGAAACAGGAGCCGAGCAGTACTTC. As protein: CASSPRETGAEQYF. The variable domain in full, with the rest retrieved from reference TRBV18 and TRBJ2-7, is NAGVMQNPRHLVRRRGQEARLRCSPMKGHSHVYWYRQLPEEGLKFMVYLQKENIIDESGMPKERFSAEFPKEGPSILRIQQVVRGDSAAYFCASSPRETGAEQYFGPGTRLTVT.

The chain couples TRBV11-2 to TRBJ2-1, with 12 bases identical to TRBD2. Germline CDR1 reads SGHAT; CDR2 reads FQNNGV. The CDR3 is 17 residues long. V shed 2 bases and J 4 bases; nucleotides not matched to a gene: 6. This CDR3 reads CASSLSSGGASYNEQFF. In DNA, the CDR3 is TGTGCCAGCAGCTTATCTAGCGGGGGGGCGAGTTACAATGAGCAGTTCTTC.

The chain has TRBV5-4 and TRBJ1-4; 7 bases fit TRBD1. V shed 4 bases, J shed 0 bases, and the junction held 6 bases outside the gene matches. Germline CDR1 reads SGHNT; CDR2 reads YYREEE (reference sequence). CDR3 length equals 16 residues. CDR3 DNA: TGTGCCAGCAGCAGACAGGGCCATGCAACTAATGAAAAACTGTTTTTT. This gives the protein CASSRQGHATNEKLFF.

V usage is TRBV12-2 and J usage is TRBJ2-1; TRBD2, the table's D call, was not compared with the DNA. TRBV12-2 is a listed pseudogene. The CDR3 totals 16 residues. This CDR3 reads CASRLFSGGPNNEQFF. CDR3 nucleotides: TGTGCAAGTCGCTTATTCAGCGGGGGGCCTAACAATGAGCAGTTCTTC.

The chain links TRBV7-3 to TRBJ1-6, with D unresolved. Germline lookup yields CDR1 SGHTA and CDR2 FQGTGA. V dropped 4 bases and J dropped 7 bases, with 14 bases sitting between them. The CDR3 is 15 amino acids. The CDR3 nucleotides read TGTGCCAGCAGCTCAGGACCGGTGGGGAATTCACCCCTCCACTTT. Protein product: CASSSGPVGNSPLHF.

V gene TRBV12-1 combines with J gene TRBJ2-7; TRBD2, the table's D call, was not compared with the DNA. TRBV12-1 is flagged as a pseudogene. This CDR3 spans 17 amino acids. This CDR3 is CASSFFDGYGGRDEQYF. DNA for the CDR3: TGTGCCAGCAGCTTTTTCGACGGGTACGGGGGAAGGGACGAGCAGTACTTC.

CDR3 residues: CASSLSGVTAAEAFF. The CDR3 DNA reads TGTGCCAGCAGCTTATCAGGAGTGACAGCCGCTGAAGCTTTCTTT. The chain is built from TRBV11-3 and TRBJ1-1; tentatively, D is TRBD1 (5 bases). Trimming took 2 bases from V and 6 from J, leaving 16 bases between them. Germline V gene lookup returns CDR1 SGHNT and CDR2 YENEEA. The CDR3 extends over 15 amino acids.

This chain connects TRBV19 to TRBJ2-2; tentative D call: TRBD1 (6 bases). CDR3 size: 15 residues. Germline CDR1 LNHDA, CDR2 SQIVND (reference sequence). Trimming stripped 10 bases from V and 1 base from J, with 16 bases between. The CDR3 DNA is TGTGCCATCCACTATAGGGGACAGAACACCGGGGAGCTGTTTTTT. This codes for CAIHYRGQNTGELFF.